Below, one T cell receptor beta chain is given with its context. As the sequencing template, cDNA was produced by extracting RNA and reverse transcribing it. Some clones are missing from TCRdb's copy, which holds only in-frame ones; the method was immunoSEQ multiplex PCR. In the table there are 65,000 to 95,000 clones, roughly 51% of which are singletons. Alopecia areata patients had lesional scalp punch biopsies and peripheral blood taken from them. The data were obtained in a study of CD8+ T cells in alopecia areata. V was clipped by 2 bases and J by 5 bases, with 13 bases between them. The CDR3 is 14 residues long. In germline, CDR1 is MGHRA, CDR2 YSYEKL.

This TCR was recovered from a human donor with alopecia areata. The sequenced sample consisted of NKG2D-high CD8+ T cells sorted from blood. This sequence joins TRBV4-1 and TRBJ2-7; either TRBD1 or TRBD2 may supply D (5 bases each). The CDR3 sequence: CASSQRDRWDEQYF. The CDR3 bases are TGCGCCAGCAGCCAACGGGACCGCTGGGACGAGCAGTACTTC.